A single sample is the source of the 3 T cell receptor beta chains below, sequenced in a study of cytomegalovirus exposure and HLA in healthy donors. 60 Vbeta and 13 Jbeta primers were used in PCR. Profiling relied on immunoSEQ multiplex PCR, and the TCRdb table lists in-frame clones only, not all of them. The table records approximately 120,000 clones, roughly 76% of them present only once. The sequenced sample was PBMCs. The receptors were sampled from a woman in her 50s in good health and CMV-seronegative.

The chain joins TRBV7-6 to TRBJ1-4; D may be TRBD1 (6 bases). Germline V gene sequence: CDR1 SGHVS, CDR2 FNYEAQ. Trimming removed 5 bases at V and 8 bases at J, with 18 bases between. This CDR3 spans 15 amino acids. This CDR3 is CASSPRGGGAEKLFF. The CDR3 DNA follows: TGTGCCAGCAGCCCCCGCGGAGGGGGGGCCGAAAAACTGTTTTTT.

The chain recombines TRBV4-2 with TRBJ2-5; D possibly corresponds to TRBD2 (5 bases). V was clipped by 1 base and J by 4 bases, with 10 bases between them. The CDR3 has 14 residues. Germline-derived CDR1 and CDR2 are LGHNA and YNFKEQ. CDR3 DNA: TGTGCCAGCAGCCAAGGATCGGGGTTAGAGACCCAGTACTTC. It translates to CASSQGSGLETQYF.

In DNA, the CDR3 is TGTGCCAGCAGCCTACCTGGAGGGGGCTTCAATGAAAAACTGTTTTTT. It translates to CASSLPGGGFNEKLFF. The chain recombines TRBV7-2 with TRBJ1-4, with 7 bases aligning to TRBD1. This CDR3 spans 16 amino acids. From germline, CDR1 is SGHTA and CDR2 FQGNSA. V lost 5 bases and J lost 5; bases outside the gene matches: 11.